This is a list of T cell receptor beta chains from one sample in a study of CD8+CD57+ T cells in acquired aplastic anemia. Each CDR3 protein is one row after TCRdb ran MiXCR on the reads. The repertoire holds around 190,000 distinct CDR3 sequences, over 60% seen once, with over 25% in the top ten. Sequencing was carried out using sorted CD4+, CD8+, or CD8+CD57+ T cells (not recorded which) from PBMCs. The receptors originated from a human donor in good health. Both conserved end residues are part of each CDR3. The D gene is left open where the match is weak. Clone size is not always given. Where it is, it says once, few, many or a class for expanded clones.

V gene	clone size	D gene	J gene	CDR3 protein	CDR3 DNA
TRBV5-1	NA	NA	TRBJ2-5	CASSVDRPETQYF	TGCGCCAGCAGCGTAGACAGACCAGAGACCCAGTACTTC
TRBV7-8	NA	NA	TRBJ2-1	CASSAKLAHEQFF	TGTGCCAGCAGCGCAAAACTAGCACATGAGCAGTTCTTC
TRBV12-3/TRBV12-4	few	NA	TRBJ2-7	CASSQYYEQYF	TGTGCCAGCAGCCAATACTACGAGCAGTACTTC
TRBV27	many	TRBD1	TRBJ2-7	CASTRGTGLYEQYF	TGTGCCAGCACCCGCGGGACAGGGCTCTACGAGCAGTACTTC
TRBV10-3	once	NA	TRBJ2-3	CAITGTDTQYF	TGTGCCATCACGGGCACAGATACGCAGTATTTT
TRBV9	many	NA	TRBJ2-1	CASSGDRYNEQFF	TGTGCCAGCAGCGGAGACAGATACAATGAGCAGTTCTTC
TRBV2	many	NA	TRBJ1-1	CASSYQRAFF	TGTGCCAGCAGTTACCAGCGGGCTTTCTTT
TRBV9	many	NA	TRBJ2-2	CASSVEREKANTGELFF	TGTGCCAGCAGCGTAGAGAGGGAGAAGGCGAACACCGGGGAGCTGTTTTTT
TRBV6-5	NA	TRBD1	TRBJ1-6	CASSPATGFWSPLHF	TGTGCCAGCAGTCCAGCGACAGGGTTTTGGTCACCCCTCCACTTT
TRBV20-1	NA	TRBD1	TRBJ2-7	CSASDRGHEQYF	TGCAGTGCCTCGGACAGGGGACACGAGCAGTACTTC
TRBV7-8	many	NA	TRBJ1-2	CASSLSGAPTSYGYTF	TGTGCCAGCAGTTTGTCAGGGGCCCCTACTTCCTATGGCTACACCTTC
TRBV5-4	NA	NA	TRBJ1-1	CAFRTGDTEAFF	TGTGCCTTCCGGACGGGGGACACTGAAGCTTTCTTT
TRBV2	many	TRBD1	TRBJ1-5	CASKTGESHQPQHF	TGTGCCAGCAAAACAGGGGAAAGCCATCAGCCCCAGCATTTT
TRBV5-4	NA	NA	TRBJ2-7	CASSSGDLYEQYF	TGTGCCAGCAGTTCCGGGGACCTCTACGAGCAGTACTTC
TRBV12-3/TRBV12-4	many	TRBD1	TRBJ1-1	CASRDRGGFGTEAFF	TGTGCCAGCAGGGACAGGGGTGGCTTTGGCACTGAAGCTTTCTTT
TRBV19	NA	TRBD1	TRBJ1-4	CASSTQGAANEKLFF	TGTGCCAGTAGTACGCAGGGGGCCGCTAATGAAAAACTGTTTTTT
TRBV12-3/TRBV12-4	NA	NA	TRBJ2-2	CASSSAAGELFF	TGTGCCAGCAGTTCGGCCGCCGGGGAGCTGTTTTTT
TRBV20-1	NA	NA	TRBJ2-3	CSARDPGGGADTQYF	TGCAGTGCTAGAGATCCAGGGGGGGGAGCAGATACGCAGTATTTT
TRBV20-1	NA	NA	TRBJ1-2	CSAVRMGAGYGYTF	TGCAGTGCCGTGCGTATGGGGGCAGGGTATGGCTACACCTTC
TRBV2	few	TRBD1	TRBJ2-1	CASRRRTGGYDNEQFF	TGTGCCAGCAGGAGAAGGACAGGGGGCTATGACAATGAGCAGTTCTTC
TRBV20-1	NA	NA	TRBJ1-1	CSAPGGGGPARVTEAFF	TGCAGTGCCCCTGGGGGGGGGGGACCGGCGCGGGTCACTGAAGCTTTCTTT
TRBV5-1	once	TRBD2	TRBJ2-3	CASWSGRGGTDTQYF	TGCGCCAGCTGGAGCGGGAGAGGGGGCACAGATACGCAGTATTTT
TRBV5-8	many	TRBD1	TRBJ2-2	CASSLVTGGTGELFF	TGTGCCAGCAGCTTGGTGACAGGGGGGACCGGGGAGCTGTTTTTT
TRBV29-1	NA	NA	TRBJ2-3	CSVEPRGIHNEQYF	TGCAGCGTTGAGCCGAGGGGTATCCACAATGAGCAGTATTTT
TRBV7-9	NA	NA	TRBJ1-1	CASSSEQTDANTEAFF	TGTGCCAGCAGCTCGGAACAGACAGATGCGAACACTGAAGCTTTCTTT
TRBV7-8	few	NA	TRBJ2-5	CASSPEGGEETQYF	TGTGCCAGCAGCCCAGAGGGGGGGGAAGAGACCCAGTACTTC
TRBV24-1	NA	NA	TRBJ2-2	CATSAAKTNTGELFF	TGTGCCACCAGTGCGGCGAAGACGAACACCGGGGAGCTGTTTTTT
TRBV2	NA	NA	TRBJ1-5	CASSDLNSNQPQHF	TGTGCCAGCAGTGATCTGAATAGCAATCAGCCCCAGCATTTT
TRBV15	many	NA	TRBJ2-1	CATSAPPMGNNEQFF	TGTGCCACCAGCGCCCCGCCCATGGGCAACAATGAGCAGTTCTTC
TRBV4-1	NA	NA	TRBJ1-6	CASSQTNRAGVRSPLHF	TGCGCCAGCAGCCAAACTAACAGGGCCGGAGTTCGGTCACCCCTCCACTTT
TRBV7-3	few	NA	TRBJ2-7	CASSLTGGGAYEQYF	TGTGCCAGCAGCTTAACGGGGGGAGGAGCATACGAGCAGTACTTC
TRBV20-1	NA	NA	TRBJ1-1	CSASLDRSGKNTEAFF	TGCAGTGCTAGTCTAGATAGGTCGGGCAAGAACACTGAAGCTTTCTTT
TRBV20-1	once	NA	TRBJ2-3	CSVGATDTQYF	TGCAGTGTGGGGGCAACAGATACGCAGTATTTT
TRBV6-4	NA	NA	TRBJ2-2	CASSEGTGELFF	TGTGCCAGCAGTGAGGGGACAGGGGAGCTGTTTTTT
TRBV2	many	NA	TRBJ2-7	CASSDIQVLYEQYF	TGTGCCAGCAGTGATATCCAGGTTCTCTACGAGCAGTACTTC
TRBV7-4	NA	TRBD2	TRBJ2-1	CASSYSGGPGNEQFF	TGTGCCAGCAGCTATTCGGGAGGGCCAGGGAATGAGCAGTTCTTC
TRBV5-5	NA	NA	TRBJ2-1	CASSLGRTNEQFF	TGTGCCAGCAGCTTGGGGCGAACCAATGAGCAGTTCTTC
TRBV29-1	NA	TRBD1	TRBJ2-7	CSAQTGNEQYF	TGCAGCGCCCAGACAGGGAATGAGCAGTACTTC
TRBV10-3	few	NA	TRBJ1-4	CAISVLTNEKLFF	TGTGCCATCAGTGTACTAACGAATGAAAAACTGTTTTTT
TRBV20-1	NA	NA	TRBJ2-1	CSARGWSSYNEQFF	TGCAGTGCTAGGGGGTGGAGCTCCTACAATGAGCAGTTCTTC
TRBV6-2/TRBV6-3	many	TRBD1	TRBJ2-7	CASSYDAGTGGDEQYF	TGTGCCAGCAGTTACGATGCCGGGACAGGTGGCGACGAGCAGTACTTC
TRBV2	NA	NA	TRBJ1-3	CASSREQGAGNTIYF	TGTGCCAGCAGCCGGGAGCAGGGTGCGGGAAACACCATATATTTT
TRBV2	NA	TRBD1	TRBJ1-3	CASSYHRDSSGNTIYF	TGTGCCAGCAGTTACCACAGGGACAGCTCTGGAAACACCATATATTTT
TRBV10-3	NA	NA	TRBJ2-1	CASLGGDDGLSYNEQFF	TGTGCCAGCCTTGGTGGTGACGACGGACTCTCCTACAATGAGCAGTTCTTC
TRBV5-8	many	NA	TRBJ1-2	CASSLAGANYGYTF	TGTGCCAGCAGCTTGGCCGGGGCTAACTATGGCTACACCTTC
TRBV5-1	many	TRBD1	TRBJ2-1	CASGGRDRGYNEQFF	TGCGCCAGCGGGGGCCGGGACAGGGGATACAATGAGCAGTTCTTC
TRBV4-1	many	NA	TRBJ2-5	CASSQVGGETQYF	TGCGCCAGCAGCCAAGTTGGGGGCGAGACCCAGTACTTC
TRBV7-3	NA	NA	TRBJ2-1	CASSLAGVNEQFF	TGTGCCAGCAGCTTGGCCGGGGTCAATGAGCAGTTCTTC
TRBV12-3/TRBV12-4	few	TRBD1	TRBJ1-5	CASRQQGMVPQHF	TGTGCCAGCAGGCAACAGGGGATGGTGCCCCAGCATTTT
TRBV20-1	NA	TRBD2	TRBJ2-7	CSARGGTSGGALGYEQYF	TGCAGTGCTAGAGGCGGGACTAGCGGGGGGGCCCTCGGGTACGAGCAGTACTTC
TRBV29-1	few	TRBD1	TRBJ1-2	CSALRTGTHGYTF	TGCAGCGCGCTACGGACAGGGACTCATGGCTACACCTTC
TRBV29-1	many	TRBD1	TRBJ1-2	CSAGTEAEGYGYTF	TGCAGCGCGGGGACAGAGGCTGAAGGGTATGGCTACACCTTC
TRBV20-1	NA	TRBD1	TRBJ1-6	CSARDLDRVTYNSPLHF	TGCAGTGCTAGAGATCTGGACAGGGTCACCTATAATTCACCCCTCCACTTT
TRBV15	NA	NA	TRBJ2-5	CATSGGGGGQETQYF	TGTGCCACCAGCGGAGGAGGGGGGGGCCAAGAGACCCAGTACTTC
TRBV9	many	NA	TRBJ1-4	CASSVVGSPNEKLFF	TGTGCCAGCAGCGTAGTAGGGAGTCCTAATGAAAAACTGTTTTTT
TRBV5-1	NA	TRBD1	TRBJ2-7	CASSSRTGDPYEQYF	TGCGCCAGCAGCTCCCGGACAGGGGACCCCTACGAGCAGTACTTC
TRBV25-1	NA	NA	TRBJ1-2	CASSDGRIGGYTF	TGTGCCAGCAGTGATGGACGTATTGGTGGCTACACCTTC